The following is a TCR beta chain sequence with its context. Its antigen is still unknown. No much larger clone is present one base from it, and per-base qualities are unavailable. This entry belongs to a study of blood T cell repertoires in COVID-19 (dated by TCRdb to about 2020). Context from the whole study: Samples covering the acute and convalescent phases of COVID-19 were provided by collaborators in the United States, Italy and Spain. The material from the prospective study consisted of cDNA or gDNA derived from T cells, B-cell-depleted T cells, or PBMCs. The dataset comprised deeply sampled blood TCRbeta repertoires from subjects exposed to, actively infected with, or recovered from COVID-19. A freely available public database, intended as a resource for researchers studying the immune response to SARS-CoV-2, is where the repertoires were released. The samples were drawn from two sources: the first 160 participants of the ongoing ImmuneRACE study, and 1,200 or so subjects contributed by 6 global collaborators. Nearly every sample came with metadata listing a de-identified subject ID, COVID-19 status, age in years and sex. Where available, HLA class I and class II types were obtained from metadata supplied by the sample provider rather than from assay-based typing.

Collaborating institutions collected whole blood in K2EDTA tubes following their own protocols. Collaborator samples were shipped for TCRbeta analysis as frozen whole blood, isolated PBMCs, or DNA extracted from either sample type. The immunoSEQ Assay, a bias-controlled multiplex PCR, was used to amplify TCRbeta CDR3 regions from genomic DNA. In the original analysis: Nucleated cell counts per sample were estimated from amplification of reference gene primers within the assay. Sequence reads were collapsed and filtered to measure the absolute abundance of every unique TCRbeta CDR3 rearrangement. Productive Simpson clonality was computed per sample as the square root of Simpson's diversity index over productive rearrangements. Not all clones reach the TCRdb copy of this immuneACCESS table, which keeps in-frame sequences only. Checked studies attribute under half of the gap to unresolved V genes and leave the rest unexplained. V and J calls and clone size are as listed in that table; D and trimming were resolved from the DNA. Present in this sample are about 140,000 clones, over 75% of which were seen just once. 2.5% to 3% of the sample lies in the top ten.

Results the study describes overall, beyond this receptor: Clinical and demographic metadata were provided uncurated, with the amount varying by source and participant.

Between the V and J ends, shortened by 2 bases and 5 bases respectively, the junction contains 9 bases. Per the germline V gene (reference sequence), WNHNN is the CDR1 and SYGVQD is the CDR2. The CDR3 goes from the cysteine to the phenylalanine over 13 residues. Only the CDR3 DNA is retained, 39 bases long and in frame from the first base. This TCR was sampled from a man aged 45-60 years with acute or convalescent COVID-19. The sample taken for sequencing was peripheral blood. The chain is encoded by TRBV10-1 joined to TRBJ1-1; the D segment could be TRBD1, given 6 matching bases. The CDR3 reads CASSEGQQTEAFF. The DNA sequence is as follows: TGCGCCAGCAGTGAGGGACAGCAGACTGAAGCTTTCTTT.